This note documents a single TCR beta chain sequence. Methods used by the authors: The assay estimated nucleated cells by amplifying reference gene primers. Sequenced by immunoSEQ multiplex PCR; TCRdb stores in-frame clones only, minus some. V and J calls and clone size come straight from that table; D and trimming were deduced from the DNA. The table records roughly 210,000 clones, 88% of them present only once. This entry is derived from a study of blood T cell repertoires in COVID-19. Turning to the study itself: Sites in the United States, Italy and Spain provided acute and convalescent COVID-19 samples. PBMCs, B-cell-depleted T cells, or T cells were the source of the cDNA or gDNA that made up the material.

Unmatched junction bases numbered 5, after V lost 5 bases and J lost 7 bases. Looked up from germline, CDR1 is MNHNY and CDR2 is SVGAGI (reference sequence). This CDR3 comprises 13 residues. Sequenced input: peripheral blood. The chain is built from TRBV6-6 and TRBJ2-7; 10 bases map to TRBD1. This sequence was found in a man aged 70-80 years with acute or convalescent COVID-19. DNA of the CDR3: TGTGCCAGCAGTACCGACAGGGGGCTTGAGCAGTACTTC. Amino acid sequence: CASSTDRGLEQYF.